This passage covers 15 T cell receptor beta chains from one sample sequenced in a study of T cells in Graves' hyperthyroidism and ophthalmopathy. Amplified regions were TCR beta CDR3 sequences from RNA transcripts. RT-PCR in the first round (using the HTBI primer set) targeted the TCR CDR3. MiXCR, applied by TCRdb to the multiplex PCR reads, yields one record per CDR3 protein. The sample consists of a few hundred thousand distinct CDR3 sequences, about 46% of them appearing once. The sequenced sample was peripheral blood or thyroid tissue (not recorded which). Receptors were obtained from an adult woman with Graves' disease, either hyperthyroidism or ophthalmopathy (not recorded which).

This clonotype has at least ten counts. This CDR3 reads CASSQVRGGSVAGELFF. The CDR3 nucleotides are TGCGCCAGCAGCCAAGTGCGTGGCGGGAGCGTTGCCGGGGAGCTGTTTTTT. The chain couples TRBV4-3 to TRBJ2-2, with 7 positions matching TRBD2. Germline values: CDR1 LGHNA, CDR2 YSLEER. V was clipped by 1 base and J by 6 bases; unmatched bases: 11. CDR3 length: 17 amino acids.

This clonotype appeared a few times. The rearrangement joins TRBV9 to TRBJ2-5; no clear D. Trimming left V 3 bases short and J 5 bases short, with 8 bases between. CDR3 length equals 12 residues. Germline V CDR1 and CDR2: SGDLS, YYNGEE. CDR3 region: CASSGVVETQYF. The CDR3 DNA sequence: TGTGCCAGCAGCGGTGTTGTTGAGACCCAGTACTTC.

The CDR3 reads CASTLCLNTEAFF. The CDR3 DNA is TGTGCCAGCACCCTCTGCCTGAACACTGAAGCTTTCTTT. The chain uses TRBV2 and TRBJ1-1; D is unresolved. CDR3 length: 13 amino acids. V was pared by 7 bases and J by 0 bases, with 9 bases between. Germline CDR1 SNHLY, CDR2 FYNNEI.

Many counts were recorded for this clonotype. The chain employs TRBV9 and TRBJ1-2; D remains ambiguous. The V end was cut by 3 bases, the J end by 4 bases, with 16 bases between. Germline V gene lookup returns CDR1 SGDLS and CDR2 YYNGEE. The CDR3 totals 15 residues. This CDR3 reads CASSGQQHLLYGYTF. CDR3 nucleotides: TGTGCCAGCAGCGGTCAGCAGCACCTTCTCTATGGCTACACCTTC.

The chain is built from TRBV7-6 and TRBJ1-4; TRBD1 is a possible D gene (5 bases). Germline loops: CDR1 SGHVS, CDR2 FNYEAQ. Deletions cut 4 bases from V and 13 bases from J, with 22 bases between. The CDR3 contains 15 residues. The CDR3 is CASSSTTGGALGLFF. CDR3 sequence (DNA): TGTGCCAGCAGCTCCACAACAGGTGGTGCCTTAGGACTGTTTTTT.

In regard to this clonotype: One base away lies a much larger clone, so this may be a sequencing read error. This chain joins TRBV7-9 and TRBJ2-2; either TRBD1 or TRBD2 may supply D (5 bases each). The germline V gene has CDR1 SEHNR and CDR2 FQNEAQ (reference sequence). This CDR3 is 16 amino acids long. The ends were cut back, 5 bases at V and 0 bases at J, with 13 bases in the middle. The CDR3 bases are TGTGCCAGCAGCCTCACCGGGACCTCGAACACCGGGGAGCTGTTTTTT. Translation: CASSLTGTSNTGELFF. The full variable domain, rest sourced from reference TRBV7-9 and TRBJ2-2, is DTGVSQNPRHKITKRGQNVTFRCDPISEHNRLYWYRQTLGQGPEFLTYFQNEAQLEKSRLLSDRFSAERPKGSFSTLEIQRTEQGDSAMYLCASSLTGTSNTGELFFGEGSRLTVL.

The genes are TRBV2 and TRBJ2-1; 7 nucleotides agree with TRBD1. This CDR3 has 12 amino acids. V lost 5 bases, J lost 7 bases, and 2 bases stayed unmatched. Germline V CDR1 and CDR2: SNHLY, FYNNEI. CDR3 protein: CASSQQGNEQFF. CDR3 nucleotides: TGTGCCAGCAGTCAACAGGGGAATGAGCAGTTCTTC.

The chain links TRBV5-1 to TRBJ2-5; no clear D gene. Trimming left V 4 bases short and J 4 bases short, with 17 bases between. This CDR3 has 15 residues. Per the germline V gene, CDR1 is SGHRS and CDR2 is YFSETQ. This CDR3 reads CASSRLDDPRETQYF. CDR3 nucleotide sequence: TGCGCCAGCAGCCGCCTAGACGACCCTAGAGAGACCCAGTACTTC. Drawing the rest from reference TRBV5-1 and TRBJ2-5, the complete variable domain is KAGVTQTPRYLIKTRGQQVTLSCSPISGHRSVSWYQQTPGQGLQFLFEYFSETQRNKGNFPGRFSGRQFSNSRSEMNVSTLELGDSALYLCASSRLDDPRETQYFGPGTRLLVL.

Details on this clonotype: A much more abundant neighbour one base away suggests this may be a read error. Here the CDR3 DNA reads TGTGCCGGCAGCTTAGGGGGGGGACAGGGAGCCTACGAGCAGTACTTC. Its translation: CAGSLGGGQGAYEQYF. The genes are TRBV7-2 and TRBJ2-7, with 9 bases fitting TRBD1. From germline, CDR1 is SGHTA and CDR2 FQGNSA. The CDR3 extends over 16 amino acids.

Remarks on this clonotype: One end of the junction varies from germline; a read error may be responsible. The chain uses TRBV20-1 and TRBJ1-6, with D hard to call. Germline CDR1 and CDR2: DFQATT and SNEGSKA (reference sequence). The CDR3 is made up of 16 amino acids. The CDR3 DNA reads as TGCAGCGCTAAGGGCGCGGGAGCCTCCTATAATTCACCCCTCCACTTT. It codes for CSAKGAGASYNSPLHF.

This clonotype appeared a few times. V is TRBV10-3 and J is TRBJ1-5, with unresolved D. Germline V gives CDR1 ENHRY, CDR2 SYGVKD. V was trimmed by 2 bases and J by 0 bases, leaving 8 bases between them. The CDR3 is made up of 15 amino acids. DNA of the CDR3: TGTGCCATCAGTGAGGACGGAGGTAGCAATCAGCCCCAGCATTTT. Translating it yields CAISEDGGSNQPQHF.

At least ten counts were recorded for this clonotype. V is TRBV20-1 and J is TRBJ2-2, with D maybe TRBD2 (6 bases). Trimming took off 0 bases at V and 4 bases at J, with 9 bases between the two ends. CDR1 is DFQATT, CDR2 SNEGSKA, per germline (reference sequence). The CDR3 consists of 14 residues. CDR3 sequence reads: CSARDRETTGELFF. DNA of the CDR3: TGCAGTGCTAGAGACCGGGAGACCACCGGGGAGCTGTTTTTT.

CDR3 amino acids: CASSDRGRVFTEAFF. Written as DNA, the CDR3 is TGTGCCAGCAGTGACCGGGGCAGGGTTTTCACTGAAGCTTTCTTT. The chain recombines TRBV2 with TRBJ1-1; D might be TRBD1 (5 bases). In germline, CDR1 is SNHLY, CDR2 FYNNEI. Trimming removed 3 bases from V and 4 bases from J, with 15 bases in between. The CDR3 has 15 residues.

Only a few counts were recorded for this clonotype. The chain combines TRBV10-3 with TRBJ1-3; unclear D gene. There are 14 residues in the CDR3. Germline assignment: CDR1 ENHRY and CDR2 SYGVKD. V dropped 2 bases and J dropped 0 bases, with 5 bases sitting between them. CDR3 loop: CAISEVPSGNTIYF. The CDR3 DNA follows: TGTGCCATCAGTGAGGTACCCTCTGGAAACACCATATATTTT.

J is TRBJ1-5 and V is TRBV20-1, with 9 bases matching TRBD1. Trimming removed 6 bases from V and 3 bases from J; junction bases left unmatched: 6. Germline assignment: CDR1 DFQATT and CDR2 SNEGSKA (reference sequence). The CDR3 consists of 14 residues. The CDR3 here is CSASGTGFNQPQHF. CDR3 nucleotides: TGCAGTGCGTCCGGGACAGGGTTCAATCAGCCCCAGCATTTT.